One and the same sample provided the 10 T cell receptor beta chains below, sequenced in a study of blood T cell repertoires in COVID-19. Data came from immunoSEQ multiplex PCR; TCRdb stores just in-frame clones and leaves some out. The data show about 160,000 clones, with about 85% seen just once and less than 3.5% held by the top ten. The sequenced sample was peripheral blood. The origin of the receptors is a human donor with acute or convalescent COVID-19. The donor label of this sample is uncertain.

The chain employs TRBV4-2 and TRBJ2-7; 8 nucleotides line up with TRBD1. CDR1 and CDR2 (germline): LGHNA, YNFKEQ. The CDR3 consists of 15 residues. Germline trimming cut 0 bases from V and 6 bases from J; bases unmatched to any gene: 7. CDR3 bases: TGTGCCAGCAGCCAAGATTTGACCACAGGGGGCGAGCAGTACTTC. This translates into CASSQDLTTGGEQYF.

This chain links TRBV10-1 with TRBJ1-2; no clear D gene. The CDR3 runs 12 residues. Trimming shortened V by 3 bases and J by 8 bases, and 10 bases separated the two germline ends. CDR1 is WNHNN, CDR2 SYGVQD, per germline (reference sequence). The CDR3 region has the DNA TGCGCCAGCAGTGAATCGGGTGACGGCTACACCTTC. Its translation is CASSESGDGYTF.

This chain uses TRBV5-4 with TRBJ2-1; 7 bases map to TRBD2. The CDR3 is 17 residues long. V lost 2 bases, J lost 10 bases, and 18 bases stayed unmatched. Germline V gene data show CDR1 as SGHNT and CDR2 as YYREEE (reference sequence). The CDR3: CASSFLGGAGSAGEQFF. CDR3 in DNA: TGTGCCAGCAGCTTCTTGGGGGGAGCGGGGAGCGCGGGGGAGCAGTTCTTC.

The chain carries TRBV5-4 and TRBJ2-2; D is ambiguous. The V gene lost 4 bases and the J gene lost 5 bases, with 12 bases spanning the gap. The V gene's germline CDR1 is SGHNT and CDR2 YYREEE (reference sequence). The CDR3 is made up of 14 amino acids. In DNA, the CDR3 is TGTGCCAGCAGCCATAGCATGGATACCGGGGAGCTGTTTTTT. This translates into CASSHSMDTGELFF.

The V call is TRBV4-2, the J call TRBJ1-3; TRBD1 matches 8 bases. Germline assignment: CDR1 LGHNA and CDR2 YNFKEQ. The CDR3 runs to 17 residues. Germline trimming cut 4 bases from V and 8 bases from J; bases unmatched to any gene: 16. This CDR3 reads CASSRSSPGQGGDTIYF. CDR3 coding DNA: TGTGCCAGCAGCCGGTCTTCTCCAGGACAGGGTGGGGACACCATATATTTT.

The chain has TRBV3-1 (or the pseudogene TRBV3-2) and TRBJ2-5; 9 bases match TRBD1. CDR1 is LGHDT and CDR2 is YNNKEL in the germline V gene (reference sequence). The CDR3 has 15 amino acids. V gave up 4 bases and J gave up 3 bases; unmatched junction bases: 6. The chain's CDR3 is CASSLPGTGKETQYF. The CDR3, as DNA: TGTGCCAGCAGCCTTCCCGGGACAGGGAAAGAGACCCAGTACTTC.

The rearrangement joins TRBV11-3 to TRBJ1-1, with 8 positions matching TRBD1. V gave up 4 bases and J gave up 6 bases; unmatched junction bases: 10. In germline, CDR1 is SGHNT, CDR2 YENEEA. CDR3 size: 15 residues. CDR3: CASSSRGPRGAEAFF. As DNA, the CDR3 is TGTGCCAGCAGCTCCAGGGGGCCACGGGGCGCTGAAGCTTTCTTT.

The chain combines TRBV7-9 with TRBJ2-1; 8 bases are shared with TRBD1. This CDR3 has 14 residues. Per germline, CDR1 SEHNR and CDR2 FQNEAQ (reference sequence). The trim removed 1 base at V and 7 bases at J, leaving 3 bases unmatched. The CDR3, as DNA: TGTGCCAGCAGCTTAGAGGGACAGGTAAATGAGCAGTTCTTC. Translation gives CASSLEGQVNEQFF.

The chain links TRBV7-8 to TRBJ1-1; 10 bases are a match to TRBD1. The CDR3 is made up of 14 amino acids. Looked up from germline, CDR1 is SGHVS and CDR2 is FQNEAQ. The V and J ends lost 4 bases and 10 bases, in that order; junction bases with no gene match: 9. The CDR3 loop is CASSSRGQGFLAFF. CDR3 DNA sequence: TGTGCCAGCAGCTCCAGGGGACAGGGGTTTTTAGCTTTCTTT.

This clone was detected once. The chain employs TRBV10-3 and TRBJ2-2, with TRBD1 matching over 7 bases. The length of the CDR3 is 15 residues. V trimming: 7 bases; J trimming: 1 base; junction bases outside the gene matches: 6. Looked up from germline, CDR1 is ENHRY and CDR2 is SYGVKD. The CDR3 region is CAINRGRGNTGELFF. The CDR3 region has the DNA TGTGCCATCAACAGGGGCCGCGGGAACACCGGGGAGCTGTTTTTT.